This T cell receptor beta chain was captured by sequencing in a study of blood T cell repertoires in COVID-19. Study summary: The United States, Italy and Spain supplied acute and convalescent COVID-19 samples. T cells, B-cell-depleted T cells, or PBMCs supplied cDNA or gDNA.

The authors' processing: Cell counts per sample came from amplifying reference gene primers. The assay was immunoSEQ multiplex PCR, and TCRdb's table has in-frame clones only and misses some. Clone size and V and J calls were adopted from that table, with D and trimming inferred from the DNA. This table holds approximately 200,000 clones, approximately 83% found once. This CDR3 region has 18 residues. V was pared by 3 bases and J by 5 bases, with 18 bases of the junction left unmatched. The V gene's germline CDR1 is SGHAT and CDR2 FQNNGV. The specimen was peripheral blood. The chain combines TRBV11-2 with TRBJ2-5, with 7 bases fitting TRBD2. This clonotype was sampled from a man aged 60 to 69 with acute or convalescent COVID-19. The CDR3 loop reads CASSFGVVGGRAQETQYF. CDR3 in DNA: TGTGCCAGCAGCTTTGGGGTTGTGGGGGGGAGGGCCCAGGAGACCCAGTACTTC. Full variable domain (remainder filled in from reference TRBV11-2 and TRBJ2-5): EAGVAQSPRYKIIEKRQSVAFWCNPISGHATLYWYQQILGQGPKLLIQFQNNGVVDDSQLPKDRFSAERLKGVDSTLKIQPAKLEDSAVYLCASSFGVVGGRAQETQYFGPGTRLLVL.